The text below deals with one T cell receptor (beta chain). Its matching antigen is unknown. The data were taken from a study of T cell responses to AZD1222 COVID-19 vaccine. Overall study results and limits: Recipients of AZD1222 seropositive at baseline numbered only 6 or 7. Donors were chiefly white British, with a greater number of females, and clonal diversity was perhaps underestimated.

Sequenced by immunoSEQ multiplex PCR; TCRdb stores in-frame clones only, minus some. Of approximately 130,000 clones listed, approximately 93% are singletons. Germline assignment: CDR1 ENHRY and CDR2 SYGVKD. This CDR3 is 16 amino acids long. V gave up 7 bases and J gave up 5 bases; unmatched junction bases: 5. This TCR derives from an adult in good health. Source: peripheral blood, taken on day 0 of AZD1222 vaccination. This chain connects TRBV10-3 to TRBJ2-2, with TRBD2 identical over 15 bases. The CDR3 reads CAINSGLAGGTGELFF. Here the CDR3 DNA reads TGTGCCATCAACTCGGGACTAGCGGGGGGAACCGGGGAGCTGTTTTTT.